Sequencing of this T cell receptor beta chain was carried out in a study of CD8+ T cells in alopecia areata. Study-level information: A 6-month period off drug followed tofacitinib, which lasted 6 to 18 months. Regarding the study as a whole: Normal scalp had lower clonality than lesional scalp, with alopecia totalis/universalis lesions showing this most strongly.

The authors extracted RNA and reverse transcribed it into cDNA as the sequencing template. TCRdb's table, derived via immunoSEQ multiplex PCR, lists solely in-frame clones and lacks some. The sample includes 100,000 to 120,000 clones, 56% of them seen just once. The CDR3 contains 16 residues. The V segment lost 6 bases and the J segment 3 bases; nucleotides outside the gene matches: 7. Germline-derived CDR1 and CDR2 are LNHDA and SQIVND (reference sequence). Stated treatment: oral pan-JAK inhibitor, 5-10 mg twice daily. Comments on this clone: Its antigen is still unknown.

The sample consisted of CD4+ T cells sorted from blood, taken at week 24, from a patient treated with tofacitinib. This TCR came from a human donor with alopecia areata. The chain couples TRBV19 to TRBJ2-2, with 10 positions matching TRBD1. The CDR3 reads CASRAPGQGYTGELFF. The CDR3 coding sequence is TGTGCCAGTAGGGCCCCGGGACAGGGGTACACCGGGGAGCTGTTTTTT.